This TCR beta chain was observed in a study of blood T cell repertoires in COVID-19. TCRdb's copy holds only in-frame clones and misses some; the assay was immunoSEQ multiplex PCR. The data contain roughly 240,000 clones, about 86% of them seen just once; the ten biggest clones take up about 3%. The CDR3 spans 14 residues. With 4 bases removed from V and 0 bases from J, the gap between germline ends came to 10 bases. Germline V CDR1 and CDR2: SGHRS, YFSETQ. The TCR was taken from a woman aged 25 to 39 who had recovered from COVID-19. This chain joins TRBV5-1 and TRBJ1-1; D remains ambiguous. Sample: peripheral blood. The CDR3 sequence: CASSRQQVNTEAFF. In nucleotides, the CDR3 is TGCGCCAGCAGCAGACAACAAGTGAACACTGAAGCTTTCTTT. The whole variable domain, filled in from reference TRBV5-1 and TRBJ1-1, reads KAGVTQTPRYLIKTRGQQVTLSCSPISGHRSVSWYQQTPGQGLQFLFEYFSETQRNKGNFPGRFSGRQFSNSRSEMNVSTLELGDSALYLCASSRQQVNTEAFFGQGTRLTVV.